The present T cell receptor beta chain was sequenced within a study of metastatic and nonmetastatic thyroid tumors. As for the study in general: Repertoires were compared across blood and tumor or nodule tissue from malignant and benign thyroid patients.

Per the study methods: Clinicopathological groups differed in CDR3, with these differences serving to build a distant-metastasis classifier for papillary thyroid cancer. Through MiXCR, TCRdb re-clonotyped the PCR reads. Clone size and V and J calls follow TCRdb, not the original study. The sample records roughly 40,000 clones, roughly an eighth being singletons. Study results and caveats: Significantly greater TCR beta diversity was reportedly found in malignant thyroid tumors than in benign nodules (in blood and tumor).

V lost 1 base, J lost 1 base, and 2 bases stayed unmatched. Germline values: CDR1 DFQATT, CDR2 SNEGSKA (reference sequence). This CDR3 spans 15 amino acids. This clone occurred many times. Antigen: not known. All patients reached thyroid surgery having received no treatment beforehand. The specimen was blood. The sequence was obtained from a male donor with papillary thyroid cancer or a benign thyroid nodule (not recorded which). Some clones in this sample may be carry-over from other donors' samples. The chain is built from TRBV20-1 and TRBJ2-3, with TRBD2 identical over 10 bases. The DNA of the CDR3 is TGCAGTGCTAGAGGGGGGACTAGCGGCACAGATACGCAGTATTTT. The encoded protein is CSARGGTSGTDTQYF.